This T cell receptor beta chain was captured in a study of cytomegalovirus exposure and HLA in healthy donors. Study-wide results and limits: A later analysis showed TCR association rates differing by HLA locus, peaking at DRB1 and lowest at HLA-C.

Notes on this clone: Its antigen is undetermined.

Germline CDR1 is MNHNS and CDR2 is SASEGT. V was trimmed by 6 bases and J by 4 bases, leaving 13 bases between them. The CDR3 loop spans 14 amino acids. Researchers ran the PCR with 60 Vbeta and 13 Jbeta primers. The data were produced by immunoSEQ multiplex PCR, yet TCRdb's version contains in-frame clones alone and is incomplete. The repertoire holds 100,000 to 150,000 clones, with approximately 66% as singletons. The chain recombines TRBV6-1 with TRBJ2-1; D not resolved. Input material: PBMCs. This TCR came from a middle-aged woman in good health and CMV-seropositive. The CDR3 DNA sequence: TGTGCCAGCAGCCCCGAGGCCGAGTACAATGAGCAGTTCTTC. As protein: CASSPEAEYNEQFF.